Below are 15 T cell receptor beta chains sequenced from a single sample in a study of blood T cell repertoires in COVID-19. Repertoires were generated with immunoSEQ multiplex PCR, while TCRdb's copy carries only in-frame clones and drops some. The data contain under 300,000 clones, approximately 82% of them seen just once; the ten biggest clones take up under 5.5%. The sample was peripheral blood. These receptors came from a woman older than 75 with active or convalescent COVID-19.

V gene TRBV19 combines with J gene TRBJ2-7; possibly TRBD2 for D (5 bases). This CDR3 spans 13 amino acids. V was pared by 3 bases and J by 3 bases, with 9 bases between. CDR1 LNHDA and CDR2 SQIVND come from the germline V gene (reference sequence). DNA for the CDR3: TGTGCCAGTAGTATCTCCCGGGGCTACGAGCAGTACTTC. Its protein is CASSISRGYEQYF.

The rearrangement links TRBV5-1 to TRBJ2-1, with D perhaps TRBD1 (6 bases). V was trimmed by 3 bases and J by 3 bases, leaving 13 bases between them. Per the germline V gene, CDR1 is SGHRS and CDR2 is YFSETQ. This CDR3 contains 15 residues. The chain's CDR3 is CASSSGDSYYNEQFF. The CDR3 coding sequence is TGCGCCAGCAGCTCAGGGGATTCATACTACAATGAGCAGTTCTTC.

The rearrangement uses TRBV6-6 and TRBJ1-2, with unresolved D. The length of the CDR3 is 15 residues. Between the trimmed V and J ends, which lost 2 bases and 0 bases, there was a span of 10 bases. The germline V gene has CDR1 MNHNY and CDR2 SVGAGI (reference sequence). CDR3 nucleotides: TGTGCCAGCAGTTACCCGGCAGGCACTAACTATGGCTACACCTTC. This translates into CASSYPAGTNYGYTF.

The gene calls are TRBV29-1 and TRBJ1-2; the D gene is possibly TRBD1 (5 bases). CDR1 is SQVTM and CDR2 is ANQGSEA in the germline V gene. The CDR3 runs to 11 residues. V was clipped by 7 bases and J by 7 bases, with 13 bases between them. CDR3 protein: CSASGGSGYTF. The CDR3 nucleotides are TGCAGCGCCAGCGGGGGAAGTGGCTACACCTTC.

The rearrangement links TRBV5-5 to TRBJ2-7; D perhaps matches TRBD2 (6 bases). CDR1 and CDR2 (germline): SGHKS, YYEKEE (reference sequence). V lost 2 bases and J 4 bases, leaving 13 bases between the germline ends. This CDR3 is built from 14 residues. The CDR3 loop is CASSLSPRGYEQYF. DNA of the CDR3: TGTGCCAGCAGCTTATCTCCTCGGGGGTACGAGCAGTACTTC.

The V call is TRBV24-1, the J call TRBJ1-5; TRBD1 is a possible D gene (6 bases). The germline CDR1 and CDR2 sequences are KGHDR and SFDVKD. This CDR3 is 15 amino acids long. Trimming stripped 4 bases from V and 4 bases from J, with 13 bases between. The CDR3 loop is CATSDSTGLNQPQHF. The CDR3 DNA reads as TGTGCCACCAGTGACTCGACAGGTCTAAATCAGCCCCAGCATTTT.

CDR3 nucleotides: TGCGCCAGCAGCGTCTTAAGCGGGAGCTCCTACAATGAGCAGTTCTTC. Its translation is CASSVLSGSSYNEQFF. J is TRBJ2-1 and V is TRBV5-1; 8 positions agree with TRBD2. V was pared by 4 bases and J by 0 bases, with 6 bases of the junction left unmatched. The CDR3 totals 16 residues. Germline lookup yields CDR1 SGHRS and CDR2 YFSETQ. The full variable domain, its missing parts supplied by reference TRBV5-1 and TRBJ2-1, is KAGVTQTPRYLIKTRGQQVTLSCSPISGHRSVSWYQQTPGQGLQFLFEYFSETQRNKGNFPGRFSGRQFSNSRSEMNVSTLELGDSALYLCASSVLSGSSYNEQFFGPGTRLTVL.

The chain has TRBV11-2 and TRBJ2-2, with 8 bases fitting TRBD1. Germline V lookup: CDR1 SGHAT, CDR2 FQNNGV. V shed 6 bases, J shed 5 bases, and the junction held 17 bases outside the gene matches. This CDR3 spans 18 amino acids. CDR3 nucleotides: TGTGCCAGCAGGTCTATCGGCAGGGGGCATGTGAGGACCGGGGAGCTGTTTTTT. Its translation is CASRSIGRGHVRTGELFF.

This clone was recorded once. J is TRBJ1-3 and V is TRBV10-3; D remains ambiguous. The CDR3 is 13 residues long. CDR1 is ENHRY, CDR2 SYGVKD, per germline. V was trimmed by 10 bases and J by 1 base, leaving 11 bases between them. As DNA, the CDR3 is TGTGCCACCACCAGCGGTTCTGGAAACACCATATATTTT. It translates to CATTSGSGNTIYF.

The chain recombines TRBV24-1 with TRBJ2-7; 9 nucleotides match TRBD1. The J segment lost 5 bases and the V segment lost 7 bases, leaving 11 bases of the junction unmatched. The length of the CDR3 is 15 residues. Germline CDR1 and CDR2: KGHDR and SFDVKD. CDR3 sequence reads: CATSPGQGRSNEQYF. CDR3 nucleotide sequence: TGTGCCACCAGCCCCGGACAGGGGAGATCCAACGAGCAGTACTTC.

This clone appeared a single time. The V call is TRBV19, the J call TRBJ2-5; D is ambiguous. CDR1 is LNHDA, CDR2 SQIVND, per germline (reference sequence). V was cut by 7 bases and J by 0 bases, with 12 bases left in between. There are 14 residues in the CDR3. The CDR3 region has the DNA TGTGCCAGTATCCTCTCGGGTAACCAAGAGACCCAGTACTTC. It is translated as CASILSGNQETQYF.

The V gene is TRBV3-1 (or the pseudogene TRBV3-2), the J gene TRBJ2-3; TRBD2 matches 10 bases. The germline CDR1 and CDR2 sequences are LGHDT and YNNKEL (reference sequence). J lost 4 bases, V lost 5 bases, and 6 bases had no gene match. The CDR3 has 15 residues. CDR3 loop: CASSESGGAADTQYF. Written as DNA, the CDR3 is TGTGCCAGCAGCGAAAGCGGGGGGGCGGCAGATACGCAGTATTTT.

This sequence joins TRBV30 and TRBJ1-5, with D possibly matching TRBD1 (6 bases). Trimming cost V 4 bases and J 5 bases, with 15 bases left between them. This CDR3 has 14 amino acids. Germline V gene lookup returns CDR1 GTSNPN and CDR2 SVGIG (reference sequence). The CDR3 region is CAWTLKGGDQPQHF. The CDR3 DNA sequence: TGTGCCTGGACCCTTAAAGGGGGGGATCAGCCCCAGCATTTT.

This chain's CDR3 is CASSPSIGGSYNEQFF. The DNA of the CDR3 is TGTGCCAGCTCACCATCAATAGGGGGCTCCTACAATGAGCAGTTCTTC. V gene TRBV18 combines with J gene TRBJ2-1, with a weak D call TRBD1 (6 bases). The CDR3 runs to 16 residues. CDR1 is KGHSH and CDR2 is LQKENI in the germline V gene. V was cut by 2 bases and J by 0 bases, with 11 bases left in between.

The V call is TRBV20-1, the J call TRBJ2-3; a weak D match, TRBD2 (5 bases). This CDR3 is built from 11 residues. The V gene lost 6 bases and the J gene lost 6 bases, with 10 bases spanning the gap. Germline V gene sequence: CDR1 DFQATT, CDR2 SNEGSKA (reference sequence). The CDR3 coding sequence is TGCAGTGCCCCCCCGGGGGATACGCAGTATTTT. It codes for CSAPPGDTQYF.